Below are 17 T cell receptor beta chains sequenced from a single sample in a study of blood T cell repertoires in COVID-19. The repertoire was sequenced with immunoSEQ multiplex PCR; TCRdb's copy has only in-frame clones and lacks some. This table holds more than 75,000 clones, approximately 80% found once. Source material: peripheral blood. The receptors were gathered from a human donor in a cohort sampled during active COVID-19.

This chain links TRBV3-1 (or the pseudogene TRBV3-2) with TRBJ1-3; D is ambiguous. V was clipped by 0 bases and J by 5 bases, with 11 bases between them. This CDR3 spans 15 amino acids. The V gene's germline CDR1 is LGHDT and CDR2 YNNKEL (reference sequence). CDR3 coding DNA: TGTGCCAGCAGCCAAGAGTCTGGGCTCAGAAACACCATATATTTT. Translating it yields CASSQESGLRNTIYF.

This clone was detected only once. The rearrangement uses TRBV9 and TRBJ2-7; the D gene is possibly TRBD1 (6 bases). This CDR3 region has 14 residues. Germline V lookup: CDR1 SGDLS, CDR2 YYNGEE. The ends were cut back, 2 bases at V and 3 bases at J, with 12 bases in the middle. The CDR3 reads CASSVRTESYEQYF. The DNA for the CDR3 is TGTGCCAGCAGCGTTAGGACAGAAAGCTACGAGCAGTACTTC.

The chain joins TRBV30 to TRBJ2-2; 8 bases match TRBD2. V lost 7 bases to trimming and J lost 2 bases; unmatched junction nucleotides: 9. Germline CDR1 and CDR2: GTSNPN and SVGIG (reference sequence). The CDR3 runs to 15 residues. CDR3 loop: CALEIAGTNTGELFF. The CDR3 bases are TGTGCCTTGGAGATAGCGGGGACCAACACCGGGGAGCTGTTTTTT.

This clone was observed once. The chain has TRBV7-7 and TRBJ2-5; 7 positions agree with TRBD2. The V and J ends lost 4 bases and 5 bases, in that order; junction bases with no gene match: 4. CDR1 and CDR2 (germline): SSHAT, FNYEAQ (reference sequence). The CDR3 loop spans 13 amino acids. The CDR3 coding sequence is TGTGCCAGCAGCTCTGGGAGGGGCGAGACCCAGTACTTC. As protein: CASSSGRGETQYF.

This chain links TRBV12-3 or TRBV12-4 with TRBJ1-5; D remains unclear. Deletions cut 3 bases from V and 4 bases from J, with 7 bases between. This CDR3 has 13 amino acids. This CDR3 reads CASSFGVNQPQHF. CDR3 nucleotides: TGTGCCAGCAGTTTCGGGGTTAATCAGCCCCAGCATTTT.

This chain joins TRBV5-1 and TRBJ2-5, with 12 positions matching TRBD1. V shed 4 bases and J 4 bases; nucleotides not matched to a gene: 5. Germline V lookup: CDR1 SGHRS, CDR2 YFSETQ. This CDR3 has 15 residues. The CDR3 loop is CASSVGDRGPETQYF. In DNA, the CDR3 is TGCGCCAGCAGCGTAGGGGACAGGGGGCCAGAGACCCAGTACTTC.

This chain joins TRBV12-2 and TRBJ1-5. TRBV12-2 is a pseudogene. The CDR3 is made up of 15 amino acids. Written as DNA, the CDR3 is TGTGCAAGTCGCTTAGGTAAAAGCGGGAGTCGAGCCCAGCATTTT. Protein sequence: CASRLGKSGSRAQHF.

V gene TRBV5-1 combines with J gene TRBJ2-1; 15 bases map to TRBD2. CDR1 SGHRS and CDR2 YFSETQ come from the germline V gene. The V and J ends lost 3 bases and 3 bases, in that order; junction bases with no gene match: 7. This CDR3 is built from 18 residues. This chain's CDR3 is CASSSGLAGGQRYNEQFF. The CDR3 DNA reads as TGCGCCAGCAGCTCGGGACTAGCGGGGGGCCAACGCTACAATGAGCAGTTCTTC.

The chain recombines TRBV13 with TRBJ1-1, with 8 bases identical to TRBD1. V lost 5 bases, J lost 4 bases, and 6 bases stayed unmatched. Germline CDR1 is PRHDT and CDR2 is FYEKMQ (reference sequence). The length of the CDR3 is 14 residues. In nucleotides, the CDR3 is TGTGCCAGCAGCCCGAGCAGGGGGCCCACTGAAGCTTTCTTT. It translates to CASSPSRGPTEAFF. Full variable domain (remainder filled in from reference TRBV13 and TRBJ1-1): AAGVIQSPRHLIKEKRETATLKCYPIPRHDTVYWYQQGPGQDPQFLISFYEKMQSDKGSIPDRFSAQQFSDYHSELNMSSLELGDSALYFCASSPSRGPTEAFFGQGTRLTVV.

The CDR3 DNA reads TGTGCCAGCAGCTTGGGGAGTCAGCCCGGAAACACCATATATTTT. As protein: CASSLGSQPGNTIYF. This chain joins TRBV5-4 and TRBJ1-3; D remains unclear. Trimming left V 0 bases short and J 4 bases short, with 11 bases between. The CDR3 is made up of 15 amino acids. Germline CDR1 reads SGHNT; CDR2 reads YYREEE (reference sequence).

In this sample, this clone turned up once. In DNA, the CDR3 is TGCGCCAGCAGCCAATTACAGGGAACTGAAGCTTTCTTT. Encoded protein: CASSQLQGTEAFF. The chain joins TRBV4-1 to TRBJ1-1; TRBD1 is a possible D gene (6 bases). This CDR3 is built from 13 residues. Trimming removed 2 bases from V and 5 bases from J, with 9 bases in between. Germline V lookup: CDR1 MGHRA, CDR2 YSYEKL.

This clone was observed a few times. The V gene is TRBV2, the J gene TRBJ1-6, with D tentatively TRBD1 (5 bases). The V gene lost 6 bases and the J gene lost 8 bases, with 11 bases spanning the gap. The CDR3 contains 13 residues. Germline V CDR1 and CDR2: SNHLY, FYNNEI. The CDR3 region is CASRPQAYSPLHF. The CDR3 DNA sequence: TGTGCCAGCAGGCCACAGGCATATTCACCCCTCCACTTT.

The chain links TRBV12-3 or TRBV12-4 to TRBJ1-4; D is unclear. Trimming removed 9 bases at V and 8 bases at J, with 16 bases between. The CDR3 runs 13 residues. Written as DNA, the CDR3 is TGTGCCAGTTTGTTTGCGCCTCGAGAAAAACTGTTTTTT. Translating it yields CASLFAPREKLFF.

The V gene is TRBV12-3 or TRBV12-4, the J gene TRBJ1-1; D not resolved. The CDR3 covers 13 residues. Deletions cut 4 bases from V and 7 bases from J, with 13 bases between. CDR3 nucleotides: TGTGCCAGCAGTTACGGGAAGAATCATGAAGCTTTCTTT. This codes for CASSYGKNHEAFF.

V usage is TRBV6-1 and J usage is TRBJ1-1; D unclear. Per germline, CDR1 MNHNS and CDR2 SASEGT. V was cut by 0 bases and J by 1 base, with 15 bases left in between. The CDR3 is made up of 17 amino acids. Here the CDR3 DNA reads TGTGCCAGCAGTGAAGCAGGAGGAAGCTGGGAGAACACTGAAGCTTTCTTT. It is translated as CASSEAGGSWENTEAFF.

This clone was counted a single time. The chain uses TRBV10-3 and TRBJ1-4, with D maybe TRBD1 (6 bases). This CDR3 spans 14 amino acids. The germline V gene has CDR1 ENHRY and CDR2 SYGVKD. Trimming removed 3 bases at V and 8 bases at J, with 13 bases between. The CDR3 region is CAISDAGGSEKLFF. Written as DNA, the CDR3 is TGTGCCATCAGTGACGCGGGGGGCAGCGAAAAACTGTTTTTT.

V is TRBV7-9 and J is TRBJ2-5; D gene ambiguous. CDR3 size: 14 residues. Germline values: CDR1 SEHNR, CDR2 FQNEAQ (reference sequence). V lost 3 bases, J lost 1 base, and 9 bases lay in between. The CDR3 sequence: CASSLTNAQETQYF. CDR3 sequence (DNA): TGTGCCAGCAGCTTGACAAACGCCCAAGAGACCCAGTACTTC.